The 2 T cell receptor beta chains reported below all come from one sample, sequenced in a study of T cells in tumors and immune-related adverse events. Clones were read by immunoSEQ multiplex PCR, and TCRdb kept only the in-frame ones, dropping some. Of about 8,600 clones listed, less than 95% are singletons. The sequences come from lymph node tissue, collected from a patient treated with anti-PD-1 therapy. The source is a female donor with metastatic renal cell carcinoma.

The chain joins TRBV4-1 to TRBJ2-3; D gene unclear. The CDR3 sequence is 17 residues long. Germline V gene data show CDR1 as MGHRA and CDR2 as YSYEKL. V was pared by 0 bases and J by 0 bases, with 13 bases between. CDR3 sequence reads: CASSQDGGLGSTDTQYF. CDR3 bases: TGCGCCAGCAGCCAAGACGGTGGGTTGGGTAGCACAGATACGCAGTATTTT.

This clone has only a few counts. The chain recombines TRBV6-5 with TRBJ2-2; a possible D gene is TRBD1 (6 bases). Germline V gives CDR1 MNHEY, CDR2 SVGAGI. This CDR3 region has 14 residues. Trimming removed 2 bases from V and 7 bases from J, with 11 bases in between. The DNA of the CDR3 is TGTGCCAGCAGTTACGGGGGCCTCGGCGGGGAGCTGTTTTTT. Protein product: CASSYGGLGGELFF.